This entry lists 17 T cell receptor beta chains sequenced from one sample in a study of T-cell memory formation after mild COVID-19. From the 5' RACE reads, TCRdb called clonotypes with MiXCR, one entry per CDR3 protein. The sample holds about 340,000 distinct CDR3 sequences, less than 20% seen once. What was sequenced was PBMCs or a T cell subset sorted from them (not recorded which). These receptors all come from a man between 18 and 29 years old who had mild COVID-19 (a few samples of this study predate the infection). Cell type and time point are not known.

There are many counts of this clonotype. The gene calls are TRBV5-1 and TRBJ1-2; no clear D. Germline V CDR1 and CDR2: SGHRS, YFSETQ. V was cut by 5 bases and J by 2 bases, with 13 bases left in between. The length of the CDR3 is 14 residues. The CDR3 here is CASREGLGNYGYTF. CDR3 DNA sequence: TGCGCCAGCAGAGAAGGTCTGGGAAACTATGGCTACACCTTC.

This clonotype was counted ten times or more. The V and J genes are TRBV5-1 and TRBJ2-3, with 11 bases fitting TRBD2. CDR1 is SGHRS, CDR2 YFSETQ, per germline. This CDR3 has 15 amino acids. V lost 1 base and J lost 5; bases outside the gene matches: 3. Here the CDR3 reads CASSLLAGGQDTQYF. CDR3 nucleotide sequence: TGCGCCAGCAGCTTGCTAGCGGGGGGCCAAGATACGCAGTATTTT.

This clonotype occurred a few times. The chain links TRBV20-1 to TRBJ1-2, with D perhaps TRBD1 (6 bases). V was pared by 0 bases and J by 3 bases, with 14 bases between. CDR1 and CDR2 (germline): DFQATT, SNEGSKA (reference sequence). The CDR3 runs 15 residues. CDR3 sequence reads: CSARDWSPGDYGYTF. The CDR3 nucleotides are TGCAGTGCTAGAGATTGGTCGCCAGGGGACTATGGCTACACCTTC.

There are a few counts of this clonotype. The rearrangement joins TRBV14 to TRBJ2-5; D is possibly TRBD2 (7 bases). Germline loops: CDR1 SGHDN, CDR2 FVKESK. The CDR3 loop spans 14 amino acids. V lost 2 bases, J lost 5 bases, and 12 bases lay in between. As DNA, the CDR3 is TGTGCCAGCAGCCAAAACGGGGGGCTTGAGACCCAGTACTTC. Protein sequence: CASSQNGGLETQYF.

This clonotype showed up many times. The chain combines TRBV7-9 with TRBJ2-1, with 10 bases matching TRBD1. This CDR3 contains 17 residues. V trimming: 5 bases; J trimming: 10 bases; junction bases outside the gene matches: 17. Germline V gene data show CDR1 as SEHNR and CDR2 as FQNEAQ (reference sequence). CDR3 amino acids: CASSPGTGEAAKYEQFF. As DNA, the CDR3 is TGTGCCAGCAGCCCTGGGACAGGGGAAGCGGCCAAATACGAGCAGTTCTTC.

The V gene is TRBV4-1, the J gene TRBJ2-3, with 11 bases identical to TRBD2. The CDR3 has 16 residues. Unmatched junction bases numbered 7, after V lost 6 bases and J lost 2 bases. CDR1 is MGHRA, CDR2 YSYEKL, per germline. CDR3 region: CASRLLAGGPTDTQYF. The CDR3 DNA reads TGCGCCAGCAGGCTCCTAGCGGGGGGACCCACAGATACGCAGTATTTT.

This clonotype was observed at least ten times. The J gene is TRBJ2-5, the V gene TRBV3-1; D perhaps matches TRBD2 (5 bases). The CDR3 covers 16 residues. V shed 4 bases and J shed 0 bases, with 15 bases lying between them. CDR1 LGHDT and CDR2 YNNKEL come from the germline V gene (reference sequence). The CDR3 sequence: CASSLRTDSYQETQYF. CDR3 bases: TGTGCCAGCAGCCTGAGGACGGACTCGTACCAAGAGACCCAGTACTTC.

The rearrangement links TRBV2 to TRBJ1-2; TRBD1 aligns across 8 bases. The CDR3 length is 13 residues. The V segment lost 5 bases and the J segment 8 bases; nucleotides outside the gene matches: 7. Looked up from germline, CDR1 is SNHLY and CDR2 is FYNNEI. CDR3 region: CASSLQGAQGYTF. The CDR3 DNA sequence: TGTGCCAGCAGTCTCCAGGGGGCCCAGGGCTACACCTTC.

J is TRBJ1-6 and V is TRBV2; D is perhaps TRBD1 (5 bases). V was trimmed by 6 bases and J by 7 bases, leaving 16 bases between them. Germline-derived CDR1 and CDR2 are SNHLY and FYNNEI. This CDR3 comprises 15 residues. In nucleotides, the CDR3 is TGTGCCAGCAGCGCGGACACCCCAGGGAATTCACCCCTCCACTTT. Translation: CASSADTPGNSPLHF.

This clonotype was detected many times. The chain links TRBV12-3 or TRBV12-4 to TRBJ2-7; D is undetermined. The CDR3 covers 11 residues. The CDR3 region is CFRGGFHEQYF. The CDR3 coding sequence is TGTTTCCGAGGTGGCTTCCACGAGCAGTACTTC.

The chain combines TRBV27 with TRBJ1-4; 8 bases line up with TRBD1. J was trimmed by 16 bases and V by 4 bases; bases with no gene match: 23. The CDR3 loop spans 17 amino acids. CDR1 and CDR2 (germline): MNHEY, SMNVEV (reference sequence). The CDR3 coding sequence is TGTGCCAGCAGTTCGCATCGCACAGGGGGTTCACCCCAAATGACGTTTTTT. Residues: CASSSHRTGGSPQMTFF.

CDR3 bases: TGTGCCAGCAGCTTAGTTGAAGGTTACGAGCAGTACTTC. Its translation is CASSLVEGYEQYF. The V gene is TRBV7-2, the J gene TRBJ2-7; D unclear. The germline gives CDR1 SGHTA, CDR2 FQGNSA. Between the trimmed V and J ends, which lost 1 base and 4 bases, there was a span of 8 bases. There are 13 residues in the CDR3.

This clonotype has a count of ten or more. The chain recombines TRBV20-1 with TRBJ2-3, with TRBD1 matching 7 bases. The length of the CDR3 is 12 residues. Losses at the gene ends were 6 bases for V and 4 bases for J; bases not matched to a gene: 4. The germline gives CDR1 DFQATT, CDR2 SNEGSKA (reference sequence). CDR3 nucleotides: TGCAGTGCACCGACAGGGTCAGATACGCAGTATTTT. Translation gives CSAPTGSDTQYF.

The table lists this clonotype with a few counts. The chain couples TRBV9 to TRBJ2-3; D gene ambiguous. Germline loops: CDR1 SGDLS, CDR2 YYNGEE. V was clipped by 4 bases and J by 2 bases, with 11 bases between them. CDR3 length: 14 residues. CDR3 region: CASSPRVFTDTQYF. As DNA, the CDR3 is TGTGCCAGCAGCCCCCGAGTCTTCACAGATACGCAGTATTTT.

The CDR3 loop is CASSVRAGQSYEQYV. The CDR3 coding sequence is TGTGCCAGCAGCGTCCGGGCGGGACAGTCCTACGAGCAGTACGTC. The genes are TRBV7-2 and TRBJ2-7; possible D gene TRBD1, 7 bases. Per the germline V gene, CDR1 is SGHTA and CDR2 is FQGNSA. This CDR3 is 15 amino acids long. V was cut by 5 bases and J by 1 base, with 15 bases left in between.

A few counts support this clonotype. This chain joins TRBV7-9 and TRBJ2-2; D gene uncertain. Germline CDR1 and CDR2: SEHNR and FQNEAQ (reference sequence). The CDR3 consists of 14 residues. The ends were cut back, 4 bases at V and 1 base at J, with 7 bases in the middle. CDR3 loop: CASSSDGNTGELFF. CDR3 nucleotide sequence: TGTGCCAGCAGCTCGGACGGGAACACCGGGGAGCTGTTTTTT.

This clonotype showed up many times. The gene calls are TRBV6-5 and TRBJ2-5; 11 bases map to TRBD2. The CDR3 totals 15 residues. J lost 5 bases, V lost 7 bases, and 9 bases had no gene match. CDR1 MNHEY and CDR2 SVGAGI come from the germline V gene. CDR3 region: CASNLIAGGTETQYF. CDR3 coding DNA: TGTGCCAGCAACCTCATAGCGGGGGGGACGGAGACCCAGTACTTC.